This is a list of T cell receptor beta chains from one sample in a study of regulatory T cells in long-lasting Graves disease. TCRdb re-called the multiplex PCR reads with MiXCR, one entry per CDR3 protein. The table records 400,000 to 550,000 distinct CDR3 sequences, 16% of them present only once. These records were also assigned to another study, of T cells in Graves' hyperthyroidism and ophthalmopathy.

Sequences were derived from peripheral blood mononuclear cells (PBMCs), sampled at new diagnosis, from a patient treated with antithyroid drugs. Receptors originate from a woman aged 18-29 years with Graves disease. Both conserved end residues are part of each CDR3. D genes are given only for firm matches. The size of a clone is reported for some rows only, either as once, few or many, or as a class for expanded clones.

cdr3_length	v_call	clone_size	j_call	d_call	cdr3_nt	cdr3_aa
19	TRBV11-3	few	TRBJ2-2	TRBD2	TGTGCCAGCAGCTTCCCAACCTCAAAACTAGCGGGGAACACCGGGGAGCTGTTTTTT	CASSFPTSKLAGNTGELFF
12	TRBV30	many	TRBJ2-3	.	TGTGCCTGGACCCTAGACGCAGATACGCAGTATTTT	CAWTLDADTQYF
15	TRBV3-1	.	TRBJ2-2	.	TGTGCCAGCAGCCAGGGGACTGCCAACACCGGGGAGCTGTTTTTT	CASSQGTANTGELFF
11	TRBV20-1	.	TRBJ2-1	TRBD2	TGCCCGGGACTAGCATCCAATGAGCAGTTCTTC	CPGLASNEQFF
16	TRBV6-1	many	TRBJ2-3	.	TGTGCCAGCAGTCCCAGGGGGCGGGAGGCTCCAGATACGCAGTATTTT	CASSPRGREAPDTQYF
14	TRBV3-1	many	TRBJ2-7	TRBD2	TGTGCCAGCAGCCGTAGCGGGAGCAGGAACGAGCAGTACTTC	CASSRSGSRNEQYF
16	TRBV30	few	TRBJ2-7	TRBD2	TGTGCCTGGAGCGTTCATCCCGGGACTAGCAGCTACGAGCAGTACTTC	CAWSVHPGTSSYEQYF
17	TRBV20-1	many	TRBJ2-2	TRBD1	TGCAGTGCATCTTTAGGCCGGGGACAGGGGTTCACCGGGGAGCTGTTTTTT	CSASLGRGQGFTGELFF
18	TRBV7-6	many	TRBJ2-1	TRBD2	TGTGCCAGCAGCGAAAGGAGAAACCCGGGAGGAGGATACAATGAGCAGTTCTTC	CASSERRNPGGGYNEQFF
14	TRBV2	many	TRBJ2-2	TRBD1	TGTGCCAGCCTGGACAGGGCGAACACCGGGGAGCTGTTTTTT	CASLDRANTGELFF
16	TRBV7-2	many	TRBJ2-7	TRBD2	TGTGCCAGCAGTATGGCGGGGGGGTGGGGCTCCTACGAGCAGTACTTC	CASSMAGGWGSYEQYF
18	TRBV27	.	TRBJ2-1	TRBD2	TGTGCCAGCAGTTTTATGGGACTAGCGGGAGGGCCGAACAATGAGCAGTTCTTC	CASSFMGLAGGPNNEQFF
12	TRBV13	.	TRBJ2-7	.	TGTGCCAGCAGTGAAGCCGGTTGGGGGCAGTACTTC	CASSEAGWGQYF
16	TRBV28	many	TRBJ1-2	.	TGTGCCAGCAGTTTGCGACTGAGGGGCGCGTTAACTGGCTACACCTTC	CASSLRLRGALTGYTF
16	TRBV4-1	.	TRBJ2-3	.	TGCGCCAGCAGCCAAGTTGTGGGGAGGAGCACAGATACGCAGTATTTT	CASSQVVGRSTDTQYF
13	TRBV18	few	TRBJ1-6	TRBD1	TGTGCCAGCGGGGACAGTCATAACTCACCCCTCCACTTT	CASGDSHNSPLHF
15	TRBV20-1	many	TRBJ2-2	.	TGCAGTGCTATCCCAGGGGGAGGGAACACCGGGGAGCTGTTTTTT	CSAIPGGGNTGELFF
16	TRBV7-3	many	TRBJ2-3	.	TGTGCCAGCAGCTTCAGAGGTTTAGGAACCACAGATACGCAGTATTTT	CASSFRGLGTTDTQYF
15	TRBV5-6	few	TRBJ2-5	TRBD2	TGTGCCAGCAGCCAGCGAGCGGGAGTCGTGGAGACCCAGTACTTC	CASSQRAGVVETQYF
15	TRBV28	many	TRBJ2-3	TRBD1	TGTGCCAGCAGTTTAGGACAGGGGATCGCAGATACGCAGTATTTT	CASSLGQGIADTQYF
15	TRBV7-3	many	TRBJ2-3	TRBD2	TGTGCCAGCAGCTTAGCGGGAGTGCGCACAGATACGCAGTATTTT	CASSLAGVRTDTQYF
15	TRBV6-1	many	TRBJ2-3	TRBD1	TGTGCCACCACTTCGACAGGGGCGGTCACAGATACGCAGTATTTT	CATTSTGAVTDTQYF
13	TRBV11-2	many	TRBJ1-2	.	TGTGCCAGCAGCTTAACCGACATTTATGGCTACACCTTC	CASSLTDIYGYTF
14	TRBV3-1	many	TRBJ1-1	.	TGTGCCAGCAGCCAAGTGTCAGGGCGCACTGAAGCTTTCTTT	CASSQVSGRTEAFF
14	TRBV29-1	few	TRBJ2-7	TRBD2	TGCAGCGTTGAAGGAATAGCGGGAGCGGGGGAGCAGTACTTC	CSVEGIAGAGEQYF
13	TRBV28	few	TRBJ2-3	.	TGTGCCAGCAGTCTTGAGGCTCAGGATACGCAGTATTTT	CASSLEAQDTQYF
11	TRBV7-2	.	TRBJ1-6	.	TGTGCCAGCAGCTCAGGGTCACCCCTCCACTTT	CASSSGSPLHF
15	TRBV11-2	many	TRBJ2-3	TRBD1	TGTGCCAGCAGCTTAGACAGGACAGGGGTGGATACGCAGTATTTT	CASSLDRTGVDTQYF
16	TRBV18	many	TRBJ2-4	.	TGTGCCAGCTCACCATGGCTCCAGAAGGCCAAAAACATTCAGTACTTC	CASSPWLQKAKNIQYF
14	TRBV11-2	many	TRBJ2-3	.	TGTGCCAGCAGCCCAAGGGTGGGGGCAGATACGCAGTATTTT	CASSPRVGADTQYF
13	TRBV3-1	many	TRBJ2-1	.	TGTGCCAGCAGCCAAGGCAGGGGTGATGAGCAGTTCTTC	CASSQGRGDEQFF
15	TRBV20-1	many	TRBJ2-3	TRBD1	TGCAGTGCTGGCAACAGGGGGACCTCCGGAGATACGCAGTATTTT	CSAGNRGTSGDTQYF
20	TRBV20-1	many	TRBJ2-1	TRBD2	TGCAGTGCTAGAGCCTTAGACAGTGGACTAGCGGGAGGCCTCTACAATGAGCAGTTCTTC	CSARALDSGLAGGLYNEQFF
13	TRBV2	many	TRBJ1-2	TRBD1	TGTGCCAGCAGCGCACAGGGGAACTATGGCTACACCTTC	CASSAQGNYGYTF
14	TRBV15	few	TRBJ1-2	.	TGTGCCACCAGCAGAGATTTGGCTAACTATGGCTACACCTTC	CATSRDLANYGYTF
14	TRBV20-1	.	TRBJ2-1	TRBD2	TGCAGTGCTACCCAGCGGGAGTGGGCCTATGAGCAGTTCTTC	CSATQREWAYEQFF
15	TRBV7-8	many	TRBJ2-3	TRBD1	TGTGCCAGCAGCCCCGCCGGGACAGTCACAGATACGCAGTATTTT	CASSPAGTVTDTQYF
13	TRBV3-1	many	TRBJ1-4	.	TGTGCCAGCAGCCAAGGCCATAATGAAAAACTGTTTTTT	CASSQGHNEKLFF
18	TRBV6-1	.	TRBJ2-5	TRBD2	TGTGCCAGCAGTCGCCATCAACCTAGCGGGAGGGCCCAGGAGACCCAGTACTTC	CASSRHQPSGRAQETQYF
13	TRBV7-9	many	TRBJ1-1	TRBD1	TGTGCCAGTCCAGGAGGGGGCCCCACTGAAGCTTTCTTT	CASPGGGPTEAFF
16	TRBV10-3	few	TRBJ1-3	TRBD1	TGTGCCAGCAGCTCCACCGGGACAGGGTCCGGAAACACCATATATTTT	CASSSTGTGSGNTIYF
13	TRBV30	.	TRBJ2-7	.	TGTGCCTGGAGTGACCGGGGGATGTACGAGCAGTACTTC	CAWSDRGMYEQYF
14	TRBV2	many	TRBJ2-7	TRBD1	TGTGCCAGCAGGTTTGGGACAGCCTTCTACGAGCAGTACTTC	CASRFGTAFYEQYF
13	TRBV12-3/TRBV12-4	.	TRBJ2-7	.	TGTGCCAGCAGTCCTCCACTGGCCTACGAGCAGTACTTC	CASSPPLAYEQYF
16	TRBV6-2/TRBV6-3	.	TRBJ2-7	.	TGTGCCAGCAGTTACTCCTCTTACAGGATGAACTACGAGCAGTACTTC	CASSYSSYRMNYEQYF
12	TRBV10-1	.	TRBJ2-7	.	TGCGCCAGCAGTGAGACGGGGGTTGAGCAGTACTTC	CASSETGVEQYF
16	TRBV19	.	TRBJ1-5	.	TGTGCCAGTAGTATGTGGGGGAGAACGAGGAGTCAGCCCCAGCATTTT	CASSMWGRTRSQPQHF
12	TRBV28	many	TRBJ2-1	.	TGTGCCAGCAGTGGGGATAACAATGAGCAGTTCTTC	CASSGDNNEQFF
14	TRBV15	few	TRBJ1-1	.	TGTGCCACCAGCAGAGATTCTGGTAACACTGAAGCTTTCTTT	CATSRDSGNTEAFF
13	TRBV19	.	TRBJ2-7	.	TGTGCCAGCAAAGCAGGGGCCTCCTACGAGCAGTACTTC	CASKAGASYEQYF
14	TRBV5-4	.	TRBJ1-1	.	TGTGCCAGCAGCTTGGTGGAGGGTGCTCGAGAAGCTTTCTTT	CASSLVEGAREAFF
16	TRBV30	.	TRBJ2-6	.	TGTGCCTGGAGTGTACTGGGGGCTACTGGGGCCAACGTCCTGACTTTC	CAWSVLGATGANVLTF
17	TRBV13	many	TRBJ1-1	.	TGTGCCAGCAGCTTACCCTACCGTGGGAGATTAGGCACCAAAGCTTTCTTT	CASSLPYRGRLGTKAFF
13	TRBV27	many	TRBJ2-7	.	TGTGCCAGCAGCCCTAGCGAGATCTACGAGCAGTACTTC	CASSPSEIYEQYF
17	TRBV28	many	TRBJ2-7	TRBD1	TGTGCCAGCAGTATCGGAGTGGGTCGACAGGGGGCCGACGAGCAGTACTTC	CASSIGVGRQGADEQYF
14	TRBV18	many	TRBJ2-7	.	TGTGCCAGCTCACCAAGCACGGGATTCGAAAAGCAGTACTTC	CASSPSTGFEKQYF
15	TRBV9	.	TRBJ1-2	TRBD1	TGTGCCAGCAGCCCTCGACAGGGGTCCTACTATGGCTACACCTTC	CASSPRQGSYYGYTF
13	TRBV7-8	many	TRBJ2-7	TRBD2	TGTGCCAGCAGCCTCAGCGGGGGTTACGAGCAGTACTTC	CASSLSGGYEQYF
14	TRBV5-1	few	TRBJ2-2	TRBD2	TGCGCCAGCATCGAGCGGGAGGGAACCGGGGAGCTGTTTTTT	CASIEREGTGELFF